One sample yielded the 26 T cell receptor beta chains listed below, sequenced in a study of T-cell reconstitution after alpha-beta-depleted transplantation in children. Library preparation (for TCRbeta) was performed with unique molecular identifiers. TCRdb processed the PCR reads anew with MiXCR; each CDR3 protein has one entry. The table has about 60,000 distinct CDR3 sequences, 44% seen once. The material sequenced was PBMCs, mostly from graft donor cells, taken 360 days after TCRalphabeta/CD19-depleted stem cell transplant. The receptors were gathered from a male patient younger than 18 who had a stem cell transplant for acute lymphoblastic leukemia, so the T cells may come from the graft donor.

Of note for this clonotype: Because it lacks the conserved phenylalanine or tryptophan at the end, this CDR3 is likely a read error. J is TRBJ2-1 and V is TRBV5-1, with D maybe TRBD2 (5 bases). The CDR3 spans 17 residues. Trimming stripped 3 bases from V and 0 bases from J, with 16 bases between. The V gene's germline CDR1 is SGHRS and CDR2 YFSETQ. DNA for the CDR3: TGCGCCAGCAGCTCAGAGTCTAGCTCTTCCTCCTACAATGAGCAGTTCGTC. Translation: CASSSESSSSSYNEQFV.

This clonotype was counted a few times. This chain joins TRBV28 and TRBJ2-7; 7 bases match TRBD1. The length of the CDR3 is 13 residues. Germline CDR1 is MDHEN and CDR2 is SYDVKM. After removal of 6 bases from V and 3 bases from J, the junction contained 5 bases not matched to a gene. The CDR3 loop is CASSRTGVYEQYF. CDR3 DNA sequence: TGTGCCAGCAGCCGAACAGGGGTCTACGAGCAGTACTTC.

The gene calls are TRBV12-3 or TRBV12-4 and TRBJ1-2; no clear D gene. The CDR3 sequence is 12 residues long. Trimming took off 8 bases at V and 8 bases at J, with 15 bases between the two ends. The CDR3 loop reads CASSQEGYGYTF. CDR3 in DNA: TGTGCCAGCTCCCAGGAGGGATACGGCTACACCTTC.

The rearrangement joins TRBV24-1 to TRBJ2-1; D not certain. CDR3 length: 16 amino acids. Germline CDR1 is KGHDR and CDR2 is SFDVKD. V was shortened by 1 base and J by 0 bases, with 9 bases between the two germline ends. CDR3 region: CATSDFVVSSYNEQFF. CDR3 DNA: TGTGCCACCAGTGATTTCGTGGTCAGCTCCTACAATGAGCAGTTCTTC.

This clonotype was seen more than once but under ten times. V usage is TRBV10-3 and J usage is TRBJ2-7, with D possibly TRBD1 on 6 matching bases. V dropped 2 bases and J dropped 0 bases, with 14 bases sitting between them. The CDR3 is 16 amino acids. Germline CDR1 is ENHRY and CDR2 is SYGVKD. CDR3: CAISEGQHYSSYEQYF. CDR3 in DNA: TGTGCCATCAGTGAGGGACAGCATTATAGCTCCTACGAGCAGTACTTC.

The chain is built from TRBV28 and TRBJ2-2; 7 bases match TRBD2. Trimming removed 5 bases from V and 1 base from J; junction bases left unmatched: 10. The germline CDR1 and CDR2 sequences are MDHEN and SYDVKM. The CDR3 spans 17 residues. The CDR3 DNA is TGTGCCAGCAGTATCGATGGACTAGTCTGGAACACCGGGGAGCTGTTTTTT. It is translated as CASSIDGLVWNTGELFF.

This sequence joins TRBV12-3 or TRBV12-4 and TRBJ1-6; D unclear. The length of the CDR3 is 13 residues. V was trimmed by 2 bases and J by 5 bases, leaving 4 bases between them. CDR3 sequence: CASSLRDNSPLHF. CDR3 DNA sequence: TGTGCCAGCAGTTTAAGGGATAATTCACCCCTCCACTTT.

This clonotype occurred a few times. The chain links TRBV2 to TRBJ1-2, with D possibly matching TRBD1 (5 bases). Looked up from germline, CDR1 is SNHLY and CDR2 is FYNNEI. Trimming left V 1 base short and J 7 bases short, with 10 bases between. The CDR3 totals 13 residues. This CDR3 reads CASSEGGSPGYTF. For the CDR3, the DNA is TGTGCCAGCAGTGAAGGGGGGTCCCCTGGCTACACCTTC.

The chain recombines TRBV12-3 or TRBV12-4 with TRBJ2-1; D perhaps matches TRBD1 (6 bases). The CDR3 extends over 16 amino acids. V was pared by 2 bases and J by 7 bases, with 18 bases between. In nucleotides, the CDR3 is TGTGCCAGCAGTTTATCACCCCCTTCAGGGGCGAATGAGCAGTTCTTC. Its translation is CASSLSPPSGANEQFF.

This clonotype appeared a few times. DNA of the CDR3: TGTGCCAGCAGCTCCCCTCGGACAGGGTTGAGCAATCAGCCCCAGCATTTT. As protein: CASSSPRTGLSNQPQHF. This chain connects TRBV28 to TRBJ1-5, with 8 positions matching TRBD1. The CDR3 is 17 residues long. Germline V gene sequence: CDR1 MDHEN, CDR2 SYDVKM. V trimming: 6 bases; J trimming: 1 base; junction bases outside the gene matches: 11.

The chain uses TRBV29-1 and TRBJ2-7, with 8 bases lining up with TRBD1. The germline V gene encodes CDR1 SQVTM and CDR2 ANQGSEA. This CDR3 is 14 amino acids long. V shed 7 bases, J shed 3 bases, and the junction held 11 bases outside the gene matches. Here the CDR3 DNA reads TGCAGCGCCCGTGTCGGACAGGGATTCTACGAGCAGTACTTC. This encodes CSARVGQGFYEQYF.

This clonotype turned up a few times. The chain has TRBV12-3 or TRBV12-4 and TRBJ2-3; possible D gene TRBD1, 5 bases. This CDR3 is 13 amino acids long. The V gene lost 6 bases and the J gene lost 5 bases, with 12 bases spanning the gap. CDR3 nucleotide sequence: TGTGCCAGCAGCTTAAGGGGTGGAGATACGCAGTATTTT. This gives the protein CASSLRGGDTQYF.

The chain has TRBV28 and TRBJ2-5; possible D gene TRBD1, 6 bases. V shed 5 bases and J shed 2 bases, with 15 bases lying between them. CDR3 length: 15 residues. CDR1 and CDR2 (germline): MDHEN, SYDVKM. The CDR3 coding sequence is TGTGCCAGCAGTCCGAACGTGCAGGGGCAAGAGACCCAGTACTTC. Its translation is CASSPNVQGQETQYF.

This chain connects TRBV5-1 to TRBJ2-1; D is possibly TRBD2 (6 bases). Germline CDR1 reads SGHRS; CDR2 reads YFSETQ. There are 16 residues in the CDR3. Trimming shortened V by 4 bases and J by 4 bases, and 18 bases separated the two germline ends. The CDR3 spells CASSALFSAGYNEQFF. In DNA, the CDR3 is TGCGCCAGCAGCGCTCTATTTTCGGCGGGGTACAATGAGCAGTTCTTC.

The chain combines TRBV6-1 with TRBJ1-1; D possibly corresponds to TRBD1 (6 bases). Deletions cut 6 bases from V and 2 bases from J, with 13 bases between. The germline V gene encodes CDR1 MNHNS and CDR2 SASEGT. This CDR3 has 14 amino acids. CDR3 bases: TGTGCCAGCAGCCACAACGGGGGCAACACTGAAGCTTTCTTT. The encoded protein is CASSHNGGNTEAFF.

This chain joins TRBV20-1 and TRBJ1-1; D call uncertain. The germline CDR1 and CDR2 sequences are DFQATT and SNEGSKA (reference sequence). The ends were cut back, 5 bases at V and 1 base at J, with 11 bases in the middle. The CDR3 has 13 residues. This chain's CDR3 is CSAASGENTEAFF. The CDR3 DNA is TGCAGTGCTGCATCCGGGGAGAACACTGAAGCTTTCTTT.

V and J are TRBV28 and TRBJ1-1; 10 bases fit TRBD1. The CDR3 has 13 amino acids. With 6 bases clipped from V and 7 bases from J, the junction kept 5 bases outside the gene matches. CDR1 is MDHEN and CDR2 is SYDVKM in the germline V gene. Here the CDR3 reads CASSFGTGVEAFF. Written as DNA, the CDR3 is TGTGCCAGCAGCTTTGGGACAGGGGTTGAAGCTTTCTTT.

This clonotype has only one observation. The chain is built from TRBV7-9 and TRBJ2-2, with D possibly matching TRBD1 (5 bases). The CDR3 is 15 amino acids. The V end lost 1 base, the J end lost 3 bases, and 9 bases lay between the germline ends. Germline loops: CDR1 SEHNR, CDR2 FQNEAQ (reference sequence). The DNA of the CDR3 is TGTGCCAGCAGCTTAGTGGACACCCACACCGGGGAGCTGTTTTTT. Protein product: CASSLVDTHTGELFF.

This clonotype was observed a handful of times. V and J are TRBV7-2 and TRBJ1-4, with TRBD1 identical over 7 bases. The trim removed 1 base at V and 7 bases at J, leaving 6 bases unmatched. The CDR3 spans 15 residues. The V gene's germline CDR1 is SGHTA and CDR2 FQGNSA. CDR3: CASSLEGGAGEKLFF. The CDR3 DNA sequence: TGTGCCAGCAGCTTAGAAGGGGGCGCAGGTGAAAAACTGTTTTTT.

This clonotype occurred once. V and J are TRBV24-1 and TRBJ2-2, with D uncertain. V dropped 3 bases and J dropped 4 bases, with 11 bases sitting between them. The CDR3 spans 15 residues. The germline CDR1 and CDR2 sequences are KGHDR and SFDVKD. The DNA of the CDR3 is TGTGCCACCAGTGATCCGACCCGGGCCACCGGGGAGCTGTTTTTT. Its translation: CATSDPTRATGELFF.

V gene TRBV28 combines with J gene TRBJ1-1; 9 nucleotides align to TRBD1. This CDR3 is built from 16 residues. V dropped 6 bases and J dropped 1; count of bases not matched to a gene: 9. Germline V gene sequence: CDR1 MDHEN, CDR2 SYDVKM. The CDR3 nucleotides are TGTGCCAGCAGCCATGGGGCGGGACAGGGGAACACTGAAGCTTTCTTT. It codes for CASSHGAGQGNTEAFF.

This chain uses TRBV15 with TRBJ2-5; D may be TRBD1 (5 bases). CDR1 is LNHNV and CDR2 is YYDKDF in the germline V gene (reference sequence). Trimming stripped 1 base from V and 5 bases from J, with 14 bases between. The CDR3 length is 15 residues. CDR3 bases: TGTGCCACCAGCAGAGCAGGGTCGGAAGGGGAGACCCAGTACTTC. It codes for CATSRAGSEGETQYF.

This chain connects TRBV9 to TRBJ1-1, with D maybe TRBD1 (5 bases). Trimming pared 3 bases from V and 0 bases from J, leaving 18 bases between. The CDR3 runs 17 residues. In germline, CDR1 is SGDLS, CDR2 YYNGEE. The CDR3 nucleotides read TGTGCCAGCAGCGGACCCTTAGCAGGGAATCTGAACACTGAAGCTTTCTTT. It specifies CASSGPLAGNLNTEAFF.

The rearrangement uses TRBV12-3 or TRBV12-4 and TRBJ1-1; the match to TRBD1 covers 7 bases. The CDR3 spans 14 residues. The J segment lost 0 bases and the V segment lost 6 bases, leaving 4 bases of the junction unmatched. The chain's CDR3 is CASRGGSMNTEAFF. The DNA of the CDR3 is TGTGCCAGCAGAGGGGGCAGCATGAACACTGAAGCTTTCTTT.

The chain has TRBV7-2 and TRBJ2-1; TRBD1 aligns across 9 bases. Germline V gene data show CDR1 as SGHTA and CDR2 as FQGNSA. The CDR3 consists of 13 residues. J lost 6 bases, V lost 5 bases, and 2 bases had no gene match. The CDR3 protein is CASSRTGANEQFF. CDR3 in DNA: TGTGCCAGCAGCCGGACAGGGGCCAATGAGCAGTTCTTC.

The CDR3, as DNA: TGTGCCAGCAGGGTTCCGGGACCGGTGGACTACGAGCAGTACTTC. Translation: CASRVPGPVDYEQYF. The V call is TRBV28, the J call TRBJ2-7, with D possibly called TRBD1 or TRBD2 (5 bases each). Trimming stripped 6 bases from V and 3 bases from J, with 18 bases between. Germline CDR1 reads MDHEN; CDR2 reads SYDVKM. The length of the CDR3 is 15 residues.